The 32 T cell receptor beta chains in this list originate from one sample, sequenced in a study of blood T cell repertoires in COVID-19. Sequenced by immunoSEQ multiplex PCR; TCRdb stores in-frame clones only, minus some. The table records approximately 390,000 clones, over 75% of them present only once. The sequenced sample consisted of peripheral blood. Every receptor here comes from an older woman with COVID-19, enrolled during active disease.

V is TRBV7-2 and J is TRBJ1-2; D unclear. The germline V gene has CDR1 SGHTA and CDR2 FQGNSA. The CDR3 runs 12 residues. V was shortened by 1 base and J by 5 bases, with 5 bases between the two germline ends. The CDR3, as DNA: TGTGCCAGCAGCTTAGTGCAGTATGGCTACACCTTC. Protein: CASSLVQYGYTF.

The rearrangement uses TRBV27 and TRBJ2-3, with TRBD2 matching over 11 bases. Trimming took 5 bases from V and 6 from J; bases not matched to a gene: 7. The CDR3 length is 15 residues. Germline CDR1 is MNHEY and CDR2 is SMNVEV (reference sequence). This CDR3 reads CASSAQLAGADTQYF. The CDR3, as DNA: TGTGCCAGCAGTGCCCAACTAGCGGGGGCCGATACGCAGTATTTT.

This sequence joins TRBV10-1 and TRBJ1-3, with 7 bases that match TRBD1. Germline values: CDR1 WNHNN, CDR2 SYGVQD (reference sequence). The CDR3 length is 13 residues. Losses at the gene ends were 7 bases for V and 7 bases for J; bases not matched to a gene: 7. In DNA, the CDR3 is TGCGCCAGCAATATGACAGGGAGGAACACCATATATTTT. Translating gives CASNMTGRNTIYF.

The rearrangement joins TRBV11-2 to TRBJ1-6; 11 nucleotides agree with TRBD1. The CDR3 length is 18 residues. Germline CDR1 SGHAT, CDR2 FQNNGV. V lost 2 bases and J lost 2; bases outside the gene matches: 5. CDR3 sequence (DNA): TGTGCCAGCAGCTTATGGACAGGGGGCCGTACCTATAATTCACCCCTCCACTTT. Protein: CASSLWTGGRTYNSPLHF.

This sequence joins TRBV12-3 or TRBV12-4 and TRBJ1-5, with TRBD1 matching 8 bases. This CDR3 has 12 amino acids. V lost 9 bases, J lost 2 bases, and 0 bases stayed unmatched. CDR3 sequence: CARDRGNQPQHF. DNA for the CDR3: TGTGCCAGGGACAGGGGCAATCAGCCCCAGCATTTT.

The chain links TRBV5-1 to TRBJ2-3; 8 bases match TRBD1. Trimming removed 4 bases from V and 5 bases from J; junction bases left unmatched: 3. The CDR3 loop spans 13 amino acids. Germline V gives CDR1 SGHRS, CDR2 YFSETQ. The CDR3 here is CASSIQGGDTQYF. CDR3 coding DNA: TGCGCCAGCAGCATACAGGGGGGAGATACGCAGTATTTT.

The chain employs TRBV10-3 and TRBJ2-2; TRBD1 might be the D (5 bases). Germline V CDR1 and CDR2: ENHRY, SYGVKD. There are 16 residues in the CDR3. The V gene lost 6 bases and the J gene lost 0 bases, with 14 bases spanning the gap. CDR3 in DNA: TGTGCCATCAGGAGAACGACAGCCGCGAACACCGGGGAGCTGTTTTTT. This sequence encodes CAIRRTTAANTGELFF.

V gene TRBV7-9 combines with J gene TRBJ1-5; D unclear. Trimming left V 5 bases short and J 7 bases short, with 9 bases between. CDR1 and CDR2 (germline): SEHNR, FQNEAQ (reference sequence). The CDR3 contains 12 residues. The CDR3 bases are TGTGCCAGCAGCCGGCCAGGACAGCCCCAGCATTTT. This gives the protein CASSRPGQPQHF.

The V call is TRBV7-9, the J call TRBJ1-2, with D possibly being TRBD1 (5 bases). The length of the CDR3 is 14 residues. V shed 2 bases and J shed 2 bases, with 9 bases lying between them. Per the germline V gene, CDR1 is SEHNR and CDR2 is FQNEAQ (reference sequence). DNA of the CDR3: TGTGCCAGCAGCTTATTGGGGGGGAACTATGGCTACACCTTC. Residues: CASSLLGGNYGYTF. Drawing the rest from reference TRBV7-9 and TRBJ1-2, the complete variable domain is DTGVSQNPRHKITKRGQNVTFRCDPISEHNRLYWYRQTLGQGPEFLTYFQNEAQLEKSRLLSDRFSAERPKGSFSTLEIQRTEQGDSAMYLCASSLLGGNYGYTFGSGTRLTVV.

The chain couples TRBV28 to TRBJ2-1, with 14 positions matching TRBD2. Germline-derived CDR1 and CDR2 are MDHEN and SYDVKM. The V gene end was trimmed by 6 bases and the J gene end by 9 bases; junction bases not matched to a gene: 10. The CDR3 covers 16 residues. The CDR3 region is CASSPPGLAGVFEQFF. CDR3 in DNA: TGTGCCAGCAGCCCACCGGGACTAGCGGGGGTGTTTGAGCAGTTCTTC. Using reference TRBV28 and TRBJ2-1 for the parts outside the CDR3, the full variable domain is DVKVTQSSRYLVKRTGEKVFLECVQDMDHENMFWYRQDPGLGLRLIYFSYDVKMKEKGDIPEGYSVSREKKERFSLILESASTNQTSMYLCASSPPGLAGVFEQFFGPGTRLTVL.

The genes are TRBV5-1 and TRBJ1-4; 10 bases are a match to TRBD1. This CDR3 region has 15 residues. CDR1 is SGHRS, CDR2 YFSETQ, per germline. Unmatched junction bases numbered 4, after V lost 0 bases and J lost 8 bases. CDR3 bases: TGCGCCAGCAGCTTGGGGGACAGGGGAGGAGAAAAACTGTTTTTT. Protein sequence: CASSLGDRGGEKLFF.

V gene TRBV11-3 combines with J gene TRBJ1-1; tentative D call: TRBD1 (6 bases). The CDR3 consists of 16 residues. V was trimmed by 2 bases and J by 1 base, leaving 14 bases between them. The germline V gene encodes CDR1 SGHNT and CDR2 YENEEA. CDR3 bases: TGTGCCAGCAGCTTAAGTATAAGAGGGGGGAACACTGAAGCTTTCTTT. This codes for CASSLSIRGGNTEAFF.

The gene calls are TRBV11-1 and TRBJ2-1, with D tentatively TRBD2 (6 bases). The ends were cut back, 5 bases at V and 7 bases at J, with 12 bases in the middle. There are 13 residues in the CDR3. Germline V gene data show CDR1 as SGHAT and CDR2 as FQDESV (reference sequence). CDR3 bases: TGTGCCAGCAGCCCGGGGGTGTTGAATGAGCAGTTCTTC. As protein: CASSPGVLNEQFF. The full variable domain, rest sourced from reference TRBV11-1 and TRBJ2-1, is EAEVAQSPRYKITEKSQAVAFWCDPISGHATLYWYRQILGQGPELLVQFQDESVVDDSQLPKDRFSAERLKGVDSTLKIQPAELGDSAMYLCASSPGVLNEQFFGPGTRLTVL.

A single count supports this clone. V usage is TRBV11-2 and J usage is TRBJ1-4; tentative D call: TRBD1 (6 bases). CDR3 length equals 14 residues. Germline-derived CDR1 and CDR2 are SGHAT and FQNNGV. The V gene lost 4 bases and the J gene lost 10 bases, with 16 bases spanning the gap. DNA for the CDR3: TGTGCCAGCAGCTCTACCACAGGGAAGGGAAAACTGTTTTTT. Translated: CASSSTTGKGKLFF.

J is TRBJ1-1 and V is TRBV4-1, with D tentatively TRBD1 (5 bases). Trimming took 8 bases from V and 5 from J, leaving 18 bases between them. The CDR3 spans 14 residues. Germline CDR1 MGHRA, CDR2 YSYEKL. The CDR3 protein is CASLNQGRDTEAFF. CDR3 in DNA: TGCGCCAGCCTAAACCAGGGTCGCGATACTGAAGCTTTCTTT.

The CDR3: CASSEFQGQRQPQHF. CDR3 in DNA: TGTGCCAGCAGTGAATTCCAGGGGCAGCGTCAGCCCCAGCATTTT. The chain is built from TRBV6-1 and TRBJ1-5; maybe TRBD1 (6 bases). The CDR3 contains 15 residues. V was cut by 2 bases and J by 6 bases, with 14 bases left in between. Per germline, CDR1 MNHNS and CDR2 SASEGT.

CDR3 protein: CASSDYGGLGNQPQHF. In DNA, the CDR3 is TGTGCCAGCAGTGACTACGGGGGGCTTGGCAATCAGCCCCAGCATTTT. The V call is TRBV27, the J call TRBJ1-5, with D maybe TRBD1 (6 bases). The CDR3 is 16 residues long. Germline V CDR1 and CDR2: MNHEY, SMNVEV (reference sequence). The V end was cut by 5 bases, the J end by 2 bases, with 16 bases between.

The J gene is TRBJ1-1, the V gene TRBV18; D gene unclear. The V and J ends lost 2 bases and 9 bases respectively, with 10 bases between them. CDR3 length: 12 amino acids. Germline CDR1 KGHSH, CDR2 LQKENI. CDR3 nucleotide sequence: TGTGCCAGCTCACCATACAATGAAAAAGCTTTCTTT. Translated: CASSPYNEKAFF.

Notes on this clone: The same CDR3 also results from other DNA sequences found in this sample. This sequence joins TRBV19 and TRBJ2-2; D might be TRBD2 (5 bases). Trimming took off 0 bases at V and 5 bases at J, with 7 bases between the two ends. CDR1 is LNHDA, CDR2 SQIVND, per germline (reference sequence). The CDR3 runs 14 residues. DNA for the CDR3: TGTGCCAGTAGTATAGATCGGGGTACCGGGGAGCTGTTTTTT. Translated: CASSIDRGTGELFF.

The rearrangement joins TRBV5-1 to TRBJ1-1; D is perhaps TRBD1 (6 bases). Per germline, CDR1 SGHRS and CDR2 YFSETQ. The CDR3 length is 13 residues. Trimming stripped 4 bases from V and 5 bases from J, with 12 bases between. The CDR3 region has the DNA TGCGCCAGCAGCCTACAGCAGGGGACTGAAGCTTTCTTT. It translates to CASSLQQGTEAFF.

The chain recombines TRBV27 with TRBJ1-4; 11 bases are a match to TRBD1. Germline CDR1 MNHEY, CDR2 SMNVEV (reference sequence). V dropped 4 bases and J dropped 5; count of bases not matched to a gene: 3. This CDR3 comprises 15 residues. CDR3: CASSSRDRGNEKLFF. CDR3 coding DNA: TGTGCCAGCAGTTCCAGGGACAGGGGGAATGAAAAACTGTTTTTT.

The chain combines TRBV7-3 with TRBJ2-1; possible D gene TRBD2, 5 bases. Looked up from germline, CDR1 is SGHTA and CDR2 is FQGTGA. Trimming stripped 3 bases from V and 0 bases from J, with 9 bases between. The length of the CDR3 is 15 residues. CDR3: CASSFAGSSYNEQFF. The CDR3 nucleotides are TGTGCCAGCAGCTTTGCGGGTAGCTCCTACAATGAGCAGTTCTTC. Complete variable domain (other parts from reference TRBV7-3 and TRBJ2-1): GAGVSQTPSNKVTEKGKYVELRCDPISGHTALYWYRQSLGQGPEFLIYFQGTGAADDSGLPNDRFFAVRPEGSVSTLKIQRTERGDSAVYLCASSFAGSSYNEQFFGPGTRLTVL.

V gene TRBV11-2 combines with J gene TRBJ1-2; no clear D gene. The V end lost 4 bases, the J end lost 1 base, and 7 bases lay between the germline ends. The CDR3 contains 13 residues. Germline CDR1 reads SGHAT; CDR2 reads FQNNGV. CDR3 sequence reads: CASSSTGNYGYTF. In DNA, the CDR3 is TGTGCCAGCAGCTCCACGGGTAACTATGGCTACACCTTC.

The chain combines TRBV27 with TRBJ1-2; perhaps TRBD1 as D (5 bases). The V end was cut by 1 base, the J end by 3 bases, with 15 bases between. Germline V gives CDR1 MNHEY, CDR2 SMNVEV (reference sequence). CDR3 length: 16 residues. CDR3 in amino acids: CASSLLSGALDYGYTF. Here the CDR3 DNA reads TGTGCCAGCAGTTTATTAAGTGGGGCGCTGGACTATGGCTACACCTTC.

The CDR3 sequence: CASTLAGGPVEQFF. CDR3 nucleotides: TGTGCCAGTACACTAGCGGGGGGGCCCGTTGAGCAGTTCTTC. The chain is built from TRBV7-2 and TRBJ2-1; 13 positions match TRBD2. Germline CDR1 and CDR2: SGHTA and FQGNSA. Trimming took 9 bases from V and 9 from J; bases not matched to a gene: 8. CDR3 size: 14 residues.

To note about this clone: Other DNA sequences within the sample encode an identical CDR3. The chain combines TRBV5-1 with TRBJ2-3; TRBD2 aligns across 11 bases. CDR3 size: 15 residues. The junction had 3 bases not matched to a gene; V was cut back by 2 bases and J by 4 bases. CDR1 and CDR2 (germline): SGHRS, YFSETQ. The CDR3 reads CASSFSGGASDTQYF. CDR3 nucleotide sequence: TGCGCCAGCAGCTTTAGCGGGGGGGCTTCAGATACGCAGTATTTT.

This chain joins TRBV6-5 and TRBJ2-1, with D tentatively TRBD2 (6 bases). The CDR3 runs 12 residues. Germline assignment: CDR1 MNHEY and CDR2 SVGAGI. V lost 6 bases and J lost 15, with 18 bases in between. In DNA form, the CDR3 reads TGTGCCAGCAGGACAACGCGAGGGAGGCTGTTCTTC. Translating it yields CASRTTRGRLFF.

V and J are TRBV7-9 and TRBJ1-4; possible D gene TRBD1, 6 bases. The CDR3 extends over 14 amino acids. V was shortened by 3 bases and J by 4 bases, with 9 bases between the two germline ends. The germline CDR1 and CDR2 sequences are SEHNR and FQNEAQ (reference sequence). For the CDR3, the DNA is TGTGCCAGCAGCTTGTTACAGGGTAATGAAAAACTGTTTTTT. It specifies CASSLLQGNEKLFF.

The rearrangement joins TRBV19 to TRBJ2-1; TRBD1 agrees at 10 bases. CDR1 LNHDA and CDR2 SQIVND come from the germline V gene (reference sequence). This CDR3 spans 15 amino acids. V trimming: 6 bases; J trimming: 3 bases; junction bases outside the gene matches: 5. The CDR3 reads CASRLDRGHYNEQFF. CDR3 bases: TGTGCCAGTAGACTCGACAGGGGGCACTACAATGAGCAGTTCTTC.

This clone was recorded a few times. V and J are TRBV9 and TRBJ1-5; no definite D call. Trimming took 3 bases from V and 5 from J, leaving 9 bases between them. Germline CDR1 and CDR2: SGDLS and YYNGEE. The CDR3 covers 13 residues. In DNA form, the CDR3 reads TGTGCCAGCAGCGCGGGGAATTATCAGCCCCAGCATTTT. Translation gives CASSAGNYQPQHF. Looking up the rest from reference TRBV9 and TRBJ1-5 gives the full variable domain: DSGVTQTPKHLITATGQRVTLRCSPRSGDLSVYWYQQSLDQGLQFLIQYYNGEERAKGNILERFSAQQFPDLHSELNLSSLELGDSALYFCASSAGNYQPQHFGDGTRLSIL.

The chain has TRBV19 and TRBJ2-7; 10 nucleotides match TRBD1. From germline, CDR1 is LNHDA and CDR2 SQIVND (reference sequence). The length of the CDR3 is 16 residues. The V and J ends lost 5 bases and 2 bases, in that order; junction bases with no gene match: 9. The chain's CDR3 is CASSLNSGTGAYEQYF. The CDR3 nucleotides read TGTGCCAGTAGTCTAAACTCCGGGACAGGGGCCTACGAGCAGTACTTC.

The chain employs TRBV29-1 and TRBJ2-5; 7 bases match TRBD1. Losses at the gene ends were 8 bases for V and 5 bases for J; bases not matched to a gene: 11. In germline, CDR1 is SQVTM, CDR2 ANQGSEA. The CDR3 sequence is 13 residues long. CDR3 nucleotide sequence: TGCAGCTTTCTGAGGGACAGATGGGAGACCCAGTACTTC. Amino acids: CSFLRDRWETQYF. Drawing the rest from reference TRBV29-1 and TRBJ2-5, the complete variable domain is SAVISQKPSRDICQRGTSLTIQCQVDSQVTMMFWYRQQPGQSLTLIATANQGSEATYESGFVIDKFPISRPNLTFSTLTVSNMSPEDSSIYLCSFLRDRWETQYFGPGTRLLVL.